Presented here are 8 T cell receptor beta chains from one specimen sequenced in a study of T cell responses to AZD1222 COVID-19 vaccine. Profiling relied on immunoSEQ multiplex PCR, and the TCRdb table lists in-frame clones only, not all of them. The sample holds 130,000 to 150,000 clones; roughly 90% are singletons and the top ten take under 2%. The sequences come from peripheral blood, collected 28 days after the second AZD1222 dose. Receptor source: an adult who received the AZD1222 COVID-19 vaccine.

The V call is TRBV28, the J call TRBJ2-5, with 11 bases identical to TRBD2. The DNA end is a closer match to TRBJ2-7, so the J assignment may be wrong. The germline V gene encodes CDR1 MDHEN and CDR2 SYDVKM. The CDR3 is 16 residues long. The CDR3 loop reads CASRTGLAENEYEQYF. The CDR3 DNA reads TGTGCCAGCAGAACGGGACTAGCGGAGAACGAATACGAGCAGTACTTC.

CDR3 bases: TGCGCCAGCAGCCAATACCGACTGGCGGGCAATCAGCCCCAGCATTTT. Translated, it gives CASSQYRLAGNQPQHF. V gene TRBV4-1 combines with J gene TRBJ1-5; D unclear. CDR3 length equals 16 residues. CDR1 MGHRA and CDR2 YSYEKL come from the germline V gene. Deletions cut 2 bases from V and 2 bases from J, with 13 bases between.

The chain combines TRBV3-1 (or the pseudogene TRBV3-2) with TRBJ2-2; 9 bases agree with TRBD1. V lost 4 bases and J lost 5; bases outside the gene matches: 2. Germline V gene sequence: CDR1 LGHDT, CDR2 YNNKEL (reference sequence). The CDR3 totals 14 residues. The CDR3 DNA reads TGTGCCAGCAGCCTAGGGACAGGGACCGGGGAGCTGTTTTTT. Protein: CASSLGTGTGELFF.

The chain couples TRBV4-3 to TRBJ2-5; 7 bases agree with TRBD2. Germline V gene sequence: CDR1 LGHNA, CDR2 YSLEER. The CDR3 spans 15 residues. J gave up 4 bases and V 0 bases, and 5 bases lay outside the gene matches. Here the CDR3 DNA reads TGCGCCAGCAGCCAAGAGCGGGGGATCACAGAGACCCAGTACTTC. Its translation: CASSQERGITETQYF.

The rearrangement uses TRBV28 and TRBJ1-2; 7 nucleotides align to TRBD1. Germline CDR1 MDHEN, CDR2 SYDVKM. CDR3 size: 17 residues. Trimming took 3 bases from V and 6 from J; bases not matched to a gene: 16. The DNA of the CDR3 is TGTGCCAGCAGTTTTTCCCCCGACTCCGGGACAGAAGATGGCTACACCTTC. This sequence encodes CASSFSPDSGTEDGYTF.

The gene calls are TRBV11-3 and TRBJ1-1, with no clear D. This CDR3 comprises 14 residues. V was shortened by 5 bases and J by 0 bases, with 10 bases between the two germline ends. CDR1 SGHNT and CDR2 YENEEA come from the germline V gene. The CDR3 nucleotides are TGTGCCAGCAGCCTGGGCCAGGTGAACACTGAAGCTTTCTTT. It translates to CASSLGQVNTEAFF.

V gene TRBV5-1 combines with J gene TRBJ2-1, with 10 bases identical to TRBD2. Per germline, CDR1 SGHRS and CDR2 YFSETQ. This CDR3 comprises 17 residues. V gave up 2 bases and J gave up 5 bases; unmatched junction bases: 10. CDR3 nucleotides: TGCGCCAGCAGCTTCGCCTCTAGCGGGAGAATGGACAATGAGCAGTTCTTC. Translation gives CASSFASSGRMDNEQFF.

The J gene is TRBJ1-6, the V gene TRBV5-1, with D perhaps matching TRBD1 (6 bases). Germline V CDR1 and CDR2: SGHRS, YFSETQ. The CDR3 length is 16 residues. V dropped 0 bases and J dropped 8 bases, with 15 bases sitting between them. DNA of the CDR3: TGCGCCAGCAGCTTGGGAGGAGCAGGGGTGGATTCACCCCTCCACTTT. It codes for CASSLGGAGVDSPLHF.